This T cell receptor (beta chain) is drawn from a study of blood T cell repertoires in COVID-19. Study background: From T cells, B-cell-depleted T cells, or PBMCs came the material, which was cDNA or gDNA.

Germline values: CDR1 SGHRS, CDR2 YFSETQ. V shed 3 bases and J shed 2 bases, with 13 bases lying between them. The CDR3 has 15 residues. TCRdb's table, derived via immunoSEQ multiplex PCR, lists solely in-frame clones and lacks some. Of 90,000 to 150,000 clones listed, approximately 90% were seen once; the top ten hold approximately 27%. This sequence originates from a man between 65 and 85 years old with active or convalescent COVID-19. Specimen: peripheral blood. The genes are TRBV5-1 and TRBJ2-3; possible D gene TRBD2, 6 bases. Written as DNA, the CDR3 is TGCGCCAGCAGCTCCTTCGAGCGGGTCACAGATACGCAGTATTTT. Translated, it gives CASSSFERVTDTQYF.